One and the same sample provided the 16 T cell receptor beta chains below, sequenced in a study of blood T cell repertoires in COVID-19. The repertoire was sequenced with immunoSEQ multiplex PCR; TCRdb's copy has only in-frame clones and lacks some. The sample contains 150,000 or so clones, nearly 80% of which appear only once. The source material was PBMCs or T cells enriched from blood (not recorded which). The receptors shown here come from a woman aged 45-65 years who had recovered from COVID-19.

The gene calls are TRBV18 and TRBJ1-4; 7 bases line up with TRBD1. The CDR3 length is 16 residues. J gave up 8 bases and V 4 bases, and 13 bases lay outside the gene matches. The germline V gene has CDR1 KGHSH and CDR2 LQKENI. CDR3: CASSQYVTGQGEKLFF. The CDR3 DNA sequence: TGTGCCAGCTCACAATACGTGACAGGGCAGGGAGAAAAACTGTTTTTT.

This clone was detected ten times or more. The chain carries TRBV6-4 and TRBJ2-1; 10 positions match TRBD2. The CDR3 length is 17 residues. Germline CDR1 and CDR2: MRHNA and SNTAGT. V shed 4 bases, J shed 4 bases, and the junction held 10 bases outside the gene matches. The CDR3 nucleotides are TGTGCCAGCAGTGGCGGGGTAGCGGGAGGAGATTACAATGAGCAGTTCTTC. Protein sequence: CASSGGVAGGDYNEQFF.

This clone was seen ten or more times. The chain joins TRBV4-2 to TRBJ2-6, with D perhaps matching TRBD2 (5 bases). In germline, CDR1 is LGHNA, CDR2 YNFKEQ. Trimming left V 4 bases short and J 1 base short, with 11 bases between. The CDR3 is 16 residues long. The CDR3 DNA sequence: TGTGCCAGCAGCCGAGAGAGGGCGTCTGGGGCCAACGTCCTGACTTTC. It is translated as CASSRERASGANVLTF.

The J gene is TRBJ1-1, the V gene TRBV6-5, with a possible D match to TRBD1 (5 bases). Trimming shortened V by 8 bases and J by 1 base, and 14 bases separated the two germline ends. Germline loops: CDR1 MNHEY, CDR2 SVGAGI. The CDR3 is 14 residues long. The CDR3 sequence: CASRGGRGNTEAFF. The CDR3 coding sequence is TGTGCCAGCCGGGGGGGTCGAGGGAACACTGAAGCTTTCTTT.

The chain recombines TRBV12-3 or TRBV12-4 with TRBJ1-2, with 8 bases fitting TRBD1. CDR3 length: 13 residues. The trim removed 1 base at V and 8 bases at J, leaving 3 bases unmatched. Here the CDR3 reads CASSLVDREGYTF. Here the CDR3 DNA reads TGTGCCAGCAGTTTAGTGGACAGGGAAGGCTACACCTTC.

This clone was observed once. The chain uses TRBV28 and TRBJ2-5; TRBD2 aligns across 12 bases. V dropped 6 bases and J dropped 6; count of bases not matched to a gene: 8. The CDR3 is 15 amino acids. Germline V gene sequence: CDR1 MDHEN, CDR2 SYDVKM. CDR3 region: CASSLAGGRSKTQYF. The CDR3 DNA is TGTGCCAGCAGCCTAGCGGGAGGGCGGAGTAAGACCCAGTACTTC.

V gene TRBV3-1 (or the pseudogene TRBV3-2) combines with J gene TRBJ1-2; D is perhaps TRBD1 (5 bases). This CDR3 is built from 15 residues. V was shortened by 0 bases and J by 4 bases, with 12 bases between the two germline ends. CDR1 and CDR2 (germline): LGHDT, YNNKEL (reference sequence). The CDR3 here is CASSQDWGERYGYTF. CDR3 nucleotide sequence: TGTGCCAGCAGCCAAGATTGGGGGGAGCGCTATGGCTACACCTTC.

The chain links TRBV18 to TRBJ2-7; TRBD2 matches at 10 bases. J gave up 6 bases and V 0 bases, and 5 bases lay outside the gene matches. The CDR3 runs to 15 residues. Germline values: CDR1 KGHSH, CDR2 LQKENI. DNA of the CDR3: TGTGCCAGCTCACCACCCAAGCGGGAGGGATCCGAGCAGTACTTC. This sequence encodes CASSPPKREGSEQYF.

The V gene is TRBV30, the J gene TRBJ2-3; possible D gene TRBD2, 6 bases. The CDR3 has 13 amino acids. Per germline, CDR1 GTSNPN and CDR2 SVGIG (reference sequence). With 0 bases removed from V and 3 bases from J, the gap between germline ends came to 7 bases. DNA of the CDR3: TGTGCCTGGAGTGTTCGGGGGACAGATACGCAGTATTTT. Protein sequence: CAWSVRGTDTQYF.

This clone came up once. The V gene is TRBV7-9, the J gene TRBJ1-1; D perhaps matches TRBD1 (5 bases). The V end was cut by 2 bases, the J end by 7 bases, with 17 bases between. Germline values: CDR1 SEHNR, CDR2 FQNEAQ (reference sequence). The CDR3 sequence is 15 residues long. CDR3 protein: CASSLSGVTGFEAFF. The CDR3 region has the DNA TGTGCCAGCAGCTTATCGGGGGTAACGGGATTTGAAGCTTTCTTT.

The chain joins TRBV11-3 to TRBJ1-1, with 8 bases fitting TRBD1. The CDR3 extends over 14 amino acids. Germline V lookup: CDR1 SGHNT, CDR2 YENEEA. V was pared by 3 bases and J by 5 bases, with 5 bases of the junction left unmatched. CDR3 in DNA: TGTGCCAGCAGCTTTGAGACAGGGGTGACTGAAGCTTTCTTT. Translated, it gives CASSFETGVTEAFF.

This sequence joins TRBV16 and TRBJ2-3, with D perhaps TRBD1 (6 bases). Trimming shortened V by 2 bases and J by 3 bases, and 18 bases separated the two germline ends. CDR1 is KGHSY and CDR2 is FQNENV in the germline V gene. The CDR3 length is 17 residues. The CDR3: CASSQEFRDISTDTQYF. CDR3 bases: TGTGCCAGCAGCCAAGAGTTCCGGGACATATCAACAGATACGCAGTATTTT.

The chain employs TRBV4-1 and TRBJ2-1; 8 positions agree with TRBD2. The CDR3 is made up of 12 amino acids. V was pared by 3 bases and J by 12 bases, with 4 bases of the junction left unmatched. CDR1 is MGHRA and CDR2 is YSYEKL in the germline V gene. As DNA, the CDR3 is TGCGCCAGCAGCCAGGGAACTAGCGGGCAGTTCTTC. This codes for CASSQGTSGQFF.

The CDR3 loop reads CASRAGTNTGELFF. CDR3 DNA sequence: TGTGCCAGCCGGGCGGGTACCAACACCGGGGAGCTGTTTTTT. This chain links TRBV2 with TRBJ2-2, with D maybe TRBD2 (5 bases). The CDR3 length is 14 residues. CDR1 is SNHLY and CDR2 is FYNNEI in the germline V gene. The ends were cut back, 8 bases at V and 2 bases at J, with 12 bases in the middle.

This clone was found once. This sequence joins TRBV2 and TRBJ1-3; no clear D. Germline CDR1 and CDR2: SNHLY and FYNNEI. V lost 4 bases to trimming and J lost 4 bases, with 14 bases between them. The CDR3 sequence is 15 residues long. The CDR3 protein is CASSGTGNRGNTIYF. The CDR3 bases are TGTGCCAGCAGTGGGACGGGGAATAGGGGAAACACCATATATTTT.

The chain recombines TRBV10-1 with TRBJ1-2, with a tentative D call TRBD1 (6 bases). Germline loops: CDR1 WNHNN, CDR2 SYGVQD (reference sequence). There are 15 residues in the CDR3. V dropped 5 bases and J dropped 2 bases, with 15 bases sitting between them. The CDR3 DNA reads as TGCGCCAGCAGTCCCTATACGGACAGAAACTATGGCTACACCTTC. Encoded protein: CASSPYTDRNYGYTF.